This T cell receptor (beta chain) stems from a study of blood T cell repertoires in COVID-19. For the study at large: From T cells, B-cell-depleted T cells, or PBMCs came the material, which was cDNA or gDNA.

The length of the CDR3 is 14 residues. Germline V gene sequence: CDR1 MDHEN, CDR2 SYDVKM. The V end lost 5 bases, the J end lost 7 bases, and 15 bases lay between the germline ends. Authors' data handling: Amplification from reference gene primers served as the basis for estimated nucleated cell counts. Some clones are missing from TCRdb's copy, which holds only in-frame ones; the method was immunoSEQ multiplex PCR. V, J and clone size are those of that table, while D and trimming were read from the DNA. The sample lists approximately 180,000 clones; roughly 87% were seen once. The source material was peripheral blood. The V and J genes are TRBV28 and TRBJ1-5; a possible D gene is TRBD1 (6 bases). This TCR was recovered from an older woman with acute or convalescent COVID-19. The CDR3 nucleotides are TGTGCCAGCAGTCCCACAGGGAGATGGCAGCCCCAGCATTTT. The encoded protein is CASSPTGRWQPQHF.